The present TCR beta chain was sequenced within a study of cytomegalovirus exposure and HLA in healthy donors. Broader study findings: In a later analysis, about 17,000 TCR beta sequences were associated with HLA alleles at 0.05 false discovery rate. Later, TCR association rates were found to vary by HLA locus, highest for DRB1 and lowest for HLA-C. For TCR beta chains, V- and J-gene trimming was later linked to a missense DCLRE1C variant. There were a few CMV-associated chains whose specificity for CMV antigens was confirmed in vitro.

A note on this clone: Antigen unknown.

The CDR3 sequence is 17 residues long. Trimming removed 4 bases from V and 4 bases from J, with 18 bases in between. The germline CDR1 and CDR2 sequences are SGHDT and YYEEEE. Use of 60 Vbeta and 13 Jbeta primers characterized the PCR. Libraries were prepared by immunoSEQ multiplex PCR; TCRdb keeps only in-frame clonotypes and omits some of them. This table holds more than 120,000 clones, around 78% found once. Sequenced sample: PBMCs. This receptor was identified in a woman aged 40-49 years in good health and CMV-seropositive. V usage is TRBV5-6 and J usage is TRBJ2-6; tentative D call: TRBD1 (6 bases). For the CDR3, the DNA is TGTGCCAGCAGCCGAGGGATGGGGGCGCGGGGGGCCAACGTCCTGACTTTC. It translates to CASSRGMGARGANVLTF.